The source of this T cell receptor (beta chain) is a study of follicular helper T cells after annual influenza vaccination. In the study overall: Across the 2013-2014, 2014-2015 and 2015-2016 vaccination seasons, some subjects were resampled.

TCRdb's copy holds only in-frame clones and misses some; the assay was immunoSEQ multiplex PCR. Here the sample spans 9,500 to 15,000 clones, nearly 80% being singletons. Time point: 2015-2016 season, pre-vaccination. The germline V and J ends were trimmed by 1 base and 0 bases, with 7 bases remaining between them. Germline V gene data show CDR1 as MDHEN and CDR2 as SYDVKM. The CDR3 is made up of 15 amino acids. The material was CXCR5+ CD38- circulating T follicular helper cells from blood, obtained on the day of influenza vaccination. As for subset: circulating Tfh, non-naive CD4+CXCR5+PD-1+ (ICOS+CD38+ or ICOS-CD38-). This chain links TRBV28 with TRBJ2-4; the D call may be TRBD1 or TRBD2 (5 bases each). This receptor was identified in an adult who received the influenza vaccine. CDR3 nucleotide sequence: TGTGCCAGCAGTTTATTGGGGGAAGCCAAAAACATTCAGTACTTC. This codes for CASSLLGEAKNIQYF. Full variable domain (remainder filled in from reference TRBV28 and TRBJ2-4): DVKVTQSSRYLVKRTGEKVFLECVQDMDHENMFWYRQDPGLGLRLIYFSYDVKMKEKGDIPEGYSVSREKKERFSLILESASTNQTSMYLCASSLLGEAKNIQYFGAGTRLSVL.